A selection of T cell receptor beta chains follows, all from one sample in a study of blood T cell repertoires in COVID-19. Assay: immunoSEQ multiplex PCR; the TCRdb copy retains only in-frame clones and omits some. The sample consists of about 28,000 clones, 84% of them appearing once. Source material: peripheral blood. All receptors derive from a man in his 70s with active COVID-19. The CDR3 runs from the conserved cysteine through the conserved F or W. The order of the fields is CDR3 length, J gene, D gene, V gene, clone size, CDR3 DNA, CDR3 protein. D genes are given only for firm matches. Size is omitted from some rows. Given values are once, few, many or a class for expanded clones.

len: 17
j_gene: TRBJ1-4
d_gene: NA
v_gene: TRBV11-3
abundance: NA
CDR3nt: TGTGCCAGCAGCTTCCACTTGGGCCACCAAACTAATGAAAAACTGTTTTTT
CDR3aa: CASSFHLGHQTNEKLFF

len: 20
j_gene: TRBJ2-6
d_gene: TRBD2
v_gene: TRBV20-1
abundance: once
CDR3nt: TGCAGTGCTAGTGGACTAGCGGGGGGAGATATTCTTTCTGGGGCCAACGTCCTGACTTTC
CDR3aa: CSASGLAGGDILSGANVLTF

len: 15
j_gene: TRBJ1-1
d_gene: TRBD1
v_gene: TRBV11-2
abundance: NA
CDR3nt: TGTGCCAGCAGGGATACAGGGGGCTGGGGCACTGAAGCTTTCTTT
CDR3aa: CASRDTGGWGTEAFF

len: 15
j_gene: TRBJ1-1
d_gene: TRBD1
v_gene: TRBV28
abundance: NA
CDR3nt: TGTGCCAGCAGCGCCTCGACAGGGTTGCACACTGAAGCTTTCTTT
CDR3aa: CASSASTGLHTEAFF

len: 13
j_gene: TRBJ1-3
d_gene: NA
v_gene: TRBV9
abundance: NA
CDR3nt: TGTGCCAGCAGTCAGGGCTCTGGAAACACCATATATTTT
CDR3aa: CASSQGSGNTIYF

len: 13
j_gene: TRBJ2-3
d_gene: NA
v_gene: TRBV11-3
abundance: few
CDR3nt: TGTGCCAGCAGCCCCTTCTCCGAGGATACGCAGTATTTT
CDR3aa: CASSPFSEDTQYF

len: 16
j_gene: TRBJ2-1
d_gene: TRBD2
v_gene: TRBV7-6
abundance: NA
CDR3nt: TGTGCCAGCAGCTTTTCACTAGCGGGGGCTTACAATGAGCAGTTCTTC
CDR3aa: CASSFSLAGAYNEQFF

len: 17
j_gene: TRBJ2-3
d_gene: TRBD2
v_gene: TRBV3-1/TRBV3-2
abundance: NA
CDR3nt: TGTGCCAGCAGCCAAGTTCTAGCGGGGGGGGCAGGAGATACGCAGTATTTT
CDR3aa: CASSQVLAGGAGDTQYF

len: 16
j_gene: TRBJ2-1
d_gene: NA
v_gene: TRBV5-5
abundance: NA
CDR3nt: TGTGCCAGCAGCTTCACGGATACTAGCCTTTACAATGAGCAGTTCTTC
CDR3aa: CASSFTDTSLYNEQFF

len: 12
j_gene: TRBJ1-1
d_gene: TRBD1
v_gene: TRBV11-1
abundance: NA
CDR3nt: TGTGCCAGCAGCTCAGGGGGCACTGAAGCTTTCTTT
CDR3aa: CASSSGGTEAFF

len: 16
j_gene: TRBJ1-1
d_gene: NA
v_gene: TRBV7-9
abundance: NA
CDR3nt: TGTGCCAGCAGCTCCCTGGGAGGTCTCCCGAACACTGAAGCTTTCTTT
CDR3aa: CASSSLGGLPNTEAFF

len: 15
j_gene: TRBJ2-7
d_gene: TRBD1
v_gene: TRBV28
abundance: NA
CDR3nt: TGTGCCAGCGGTCCACCGGGACAGGGAGATGGCGAGCAGTACTTC
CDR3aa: CASGPPGQGDGEQYF

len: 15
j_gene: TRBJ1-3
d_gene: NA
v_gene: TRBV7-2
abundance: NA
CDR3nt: TGTGCCAGCAGCTTAGATACAGTCTCTGGAAACACCATATATTTT
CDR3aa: CASSLDTVSGNTIYF

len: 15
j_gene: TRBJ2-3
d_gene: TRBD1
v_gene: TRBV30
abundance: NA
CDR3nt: TGTGCCTGGAGTTCGGGACAGGGCGGGACAGATACGCAGTATTTT
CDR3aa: CAWSSGQGGTDTQYF

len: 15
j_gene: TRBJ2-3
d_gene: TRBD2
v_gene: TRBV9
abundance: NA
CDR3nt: TGTGCCAGCAGCGTAGGCGGGGGGCAGGGAGATACGCAGTATTTT
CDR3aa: CASSVGGGQGDTQYF

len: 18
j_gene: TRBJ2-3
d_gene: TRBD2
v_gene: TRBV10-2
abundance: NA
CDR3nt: TGCGCCAGCAGTGAGCCAACCATAGCGGGGGGGTACACAGATACGCAGTATTTT
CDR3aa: CASSEPTIAGGYTDTQYF

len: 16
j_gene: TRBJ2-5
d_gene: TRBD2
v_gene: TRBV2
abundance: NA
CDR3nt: TGTGCCAGCAGGACCGATAGCGGGGTTCCCCAAGAGACCCAGTACTTC
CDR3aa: CASRTDSGVPQETQYF

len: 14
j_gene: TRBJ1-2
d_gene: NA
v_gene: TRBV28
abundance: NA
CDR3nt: TGTGCCAGCAGTCGAACCGACAGGAACTATGGCTACACCTTC
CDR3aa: CASSRTDRNYGYTF

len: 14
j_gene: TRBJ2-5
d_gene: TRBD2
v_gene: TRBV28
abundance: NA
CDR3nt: TGTGCCAGCAGTTTAACTAGCGGGGGGGCGACCCAGTACTTC
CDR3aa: CASSLTSGGATQYF

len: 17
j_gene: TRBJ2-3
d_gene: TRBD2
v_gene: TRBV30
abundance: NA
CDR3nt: TGTGCCTGGAGTGTACGAAGGCTAGCGGGGGATACAGATACGCAGTATTTT
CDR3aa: CAWSVRRLAGDTDTQYF

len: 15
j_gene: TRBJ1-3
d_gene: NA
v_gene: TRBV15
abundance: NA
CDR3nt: TGTGCCACCAGCAGAGATAGTAGTACTGGAAACACCATATATTTT
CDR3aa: CATSRDSSTGNTIYF

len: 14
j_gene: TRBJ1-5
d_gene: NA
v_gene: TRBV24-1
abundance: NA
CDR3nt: TGTGCCACCAGTGATTTCCTAACGGGTCAGCCCCAGCATTTT
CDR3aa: CATSDFLTGQPQHF

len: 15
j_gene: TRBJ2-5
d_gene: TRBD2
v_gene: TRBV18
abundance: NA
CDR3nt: TGTGCCAGCTCACCAGGGACTAGCCCTCAAGAGACCCAGTACTTC
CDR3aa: CASSPGTSPQETQYF

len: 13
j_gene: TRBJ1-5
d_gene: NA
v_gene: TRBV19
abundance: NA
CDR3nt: TGTGCCAGTAATTCACAGCAAAATCAGCCCCAGCATTTT
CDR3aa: CASNSQQNQPQHF

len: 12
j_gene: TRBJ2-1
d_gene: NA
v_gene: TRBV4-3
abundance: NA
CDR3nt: TGCGCCAGCAGCCAAGGGGCTAGCTGGAAGTTCTTC
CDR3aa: CASSQGASWKFF

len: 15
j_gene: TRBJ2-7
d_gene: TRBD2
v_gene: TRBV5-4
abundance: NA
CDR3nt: TGTGCCAGCAGCTCGGGACTAGCGGGGGGGCTGGAGCAGTACTTC
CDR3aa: CASSSGLAGGLEQYF

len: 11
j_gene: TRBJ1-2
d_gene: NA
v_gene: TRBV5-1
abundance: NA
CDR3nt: TGCGCCAGCAGGGACAACCTTGGCTACACCTTC
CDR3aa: CASRDNLGYTF

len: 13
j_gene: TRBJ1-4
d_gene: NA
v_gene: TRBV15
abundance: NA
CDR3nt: TGTGCCACCAGCAGAGTACAGGGTGAAAAACTGTTTTTT
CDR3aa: CATSRVQGEKLFF

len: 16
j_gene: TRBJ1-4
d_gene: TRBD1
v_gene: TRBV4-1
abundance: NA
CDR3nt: TGCGCCAGCAGCCAAGAACGGGACAGGGGGCCGGAGAAACTGTTTTTT
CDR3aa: CASSQERDRGPEKLFF

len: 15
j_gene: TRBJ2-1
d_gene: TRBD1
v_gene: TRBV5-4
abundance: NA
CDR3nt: TGTGCCAGCAGCCCACAGGGGGCGGTGGACAATGAGCAGTTCTTC
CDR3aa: CASSPQGAVDNEQFF

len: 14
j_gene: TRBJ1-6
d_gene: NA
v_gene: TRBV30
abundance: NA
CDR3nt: TGTGCCTGGAGTCTGGACAGAAATAATTCACCCCTCCACTTT
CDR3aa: CAWSLDRNNSPLHF

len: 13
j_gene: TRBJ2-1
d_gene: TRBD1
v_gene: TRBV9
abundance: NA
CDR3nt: TGTGCCACCTCCAGGGGGCCTTACAATGAGCAGTTCTTC
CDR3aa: CATSRGPYNEQFF

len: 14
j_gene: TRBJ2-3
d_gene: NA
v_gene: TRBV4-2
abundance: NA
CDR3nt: TGTGCCAGCAGCCAAGGGGCCGTCCAGGATACGCAGTATTTT
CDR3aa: CASSQGAVQDTQYF

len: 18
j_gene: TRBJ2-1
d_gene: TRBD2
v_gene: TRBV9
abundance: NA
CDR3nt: TGTGCCAGCAGCGGACTACTAGCGGGGGATAGCTCCTACAATGAGCAGTTCTTC
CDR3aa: CASSGLLAGDSSYNEQFF

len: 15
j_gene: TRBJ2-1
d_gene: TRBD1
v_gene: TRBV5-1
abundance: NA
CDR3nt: TGCGCCAGCAGCGCCGGGACAGGGGCTTACAATGAGCAGTTCTTC
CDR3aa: CASSAGTGAYNEQFF

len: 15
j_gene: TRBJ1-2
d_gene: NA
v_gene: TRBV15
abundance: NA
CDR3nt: TGTGCCACCAGCGCACCCCAGGGCTTCCTGGAGGGCTACACCTTC
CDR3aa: CATSAPQGFLEGYTF

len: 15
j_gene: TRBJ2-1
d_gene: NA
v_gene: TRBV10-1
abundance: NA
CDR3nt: TGCGCCAGCAGTGATCCTAGGGGGGGCCGCGATGAGCAGTTCTTC
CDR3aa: CASSDPRGGRDEQFF

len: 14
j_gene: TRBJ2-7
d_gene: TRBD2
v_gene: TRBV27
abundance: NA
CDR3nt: TGTGCCAGCAGTCGGCCGGGGGGGTCCTACGAGCAGTACTTC
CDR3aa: CASSRPGGSYEQYF

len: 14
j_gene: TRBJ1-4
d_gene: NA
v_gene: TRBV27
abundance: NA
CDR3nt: TGTGCCAGCAGCGTACAGGGTCGCAGTGAAAAACTGTTTTTT
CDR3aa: CASSVQGRSEKLFF

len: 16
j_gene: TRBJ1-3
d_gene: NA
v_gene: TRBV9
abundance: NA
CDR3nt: TGTGCCAGCAGCGTAGTGGGGACAACCTCTGGAAACACCATATATTTT
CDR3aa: CASSVVGTTSGNTIYF

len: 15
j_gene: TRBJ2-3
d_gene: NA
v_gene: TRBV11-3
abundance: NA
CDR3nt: TGTGCCAGCAGCTTAGGCCTATCTGGCACAGATACGCAGTATTTT
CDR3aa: CASSLGLSGTDTQYF

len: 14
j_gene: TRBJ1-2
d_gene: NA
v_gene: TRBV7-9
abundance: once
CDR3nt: TGTGCCAGCAGCAAACAGGGAGCTAACTATGGCTACACCTTC
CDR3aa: CASSKQGANYGYTF

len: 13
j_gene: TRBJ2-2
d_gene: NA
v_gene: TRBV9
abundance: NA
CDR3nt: TGTGCCAGCAGCGTTTTCATCACCGGGGAGCTGTTTTTT
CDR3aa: CASSVFITGELFF

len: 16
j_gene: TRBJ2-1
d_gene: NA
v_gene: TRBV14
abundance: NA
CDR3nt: TGTGCCAGCAGCCAAGGACCGGGGTATCCTTACAATGAGCAGTTCTTC
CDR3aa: CASSQGPGYPYNEQFF

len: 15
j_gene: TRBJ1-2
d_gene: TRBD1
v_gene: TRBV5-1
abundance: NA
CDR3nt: TGCGCCAGCAGCCCCGGGGTGGGGACAGGTTCTGGCTACACCTTC
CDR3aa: CASSPGVGTGSGYTF

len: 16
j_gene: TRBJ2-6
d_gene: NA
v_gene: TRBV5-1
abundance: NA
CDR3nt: TGCGCCAGCAGCTTGGCTCTGAGCTCTGGGGCCAACGTCCTGACTTTC
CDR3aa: CASSLALSSGANVLTF

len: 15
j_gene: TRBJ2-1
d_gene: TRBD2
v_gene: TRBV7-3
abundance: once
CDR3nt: TGTGCCAGCAGCTTACTAGCGGGGGCCTACAATGAGCAGTTCTTC
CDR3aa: CASSLLAGAYNEQFF

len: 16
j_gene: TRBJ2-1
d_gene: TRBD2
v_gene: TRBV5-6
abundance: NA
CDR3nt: TGTGCCAGCAACCTAGGGGAGGGAAGGTATCGCAATGAGCAGTTCTTC
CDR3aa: CASNLGEGRYRNEQFF

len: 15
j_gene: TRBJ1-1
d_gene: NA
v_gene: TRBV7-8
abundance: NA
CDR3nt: TGTGCCAGCAGCTTAGGCGGGACCCTGGGCACTGAAGCTTTCTTT
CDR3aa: CASSLGGTLGTEAFF

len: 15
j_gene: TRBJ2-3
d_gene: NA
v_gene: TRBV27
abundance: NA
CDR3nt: TGTGCCAGCAGCAAAACAGGGTATGAAGGAGATACGCAGTATTTT
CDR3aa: CASSKTGYEGDTQYF

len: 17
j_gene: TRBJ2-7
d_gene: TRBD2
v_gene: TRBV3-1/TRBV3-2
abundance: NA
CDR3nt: TGTGCCAGCAGCCAAGGCCTGGGGAGCGGGGGAACCTACGAGCAGTACTTC
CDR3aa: CASSQGLGSGGTYEQYF

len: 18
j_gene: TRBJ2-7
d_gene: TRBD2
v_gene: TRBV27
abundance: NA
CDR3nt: TGTGCCAGCAGTTTATCGACTAGCGGGGGGGCTCCCTCCTACGAGCAGTACTTC
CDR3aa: CASSLSTSGGAPSYEQYF

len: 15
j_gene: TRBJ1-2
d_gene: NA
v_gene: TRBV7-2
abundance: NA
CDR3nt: TGTGCCAGCAGCGGCGGCGATTCCGGTAACTATGGCTACACCTTC
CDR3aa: CASSGGDSGNYGYTF

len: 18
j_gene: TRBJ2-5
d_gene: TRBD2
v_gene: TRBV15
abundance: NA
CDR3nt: TGTGCCACCAGCAGCGCCGGGACTAGCGGGGGTGAATTGGAGACCCAGTACTTC
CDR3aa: CATSSAGTSGGELETQYF

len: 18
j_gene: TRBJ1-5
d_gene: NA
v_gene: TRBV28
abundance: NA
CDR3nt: TGTGCCAGCAGTCTTCCTACAGGGACGGCCACATTCAATCAGCCCCAGCATTTT
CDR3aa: CASSLPTGTATFNQPQHF